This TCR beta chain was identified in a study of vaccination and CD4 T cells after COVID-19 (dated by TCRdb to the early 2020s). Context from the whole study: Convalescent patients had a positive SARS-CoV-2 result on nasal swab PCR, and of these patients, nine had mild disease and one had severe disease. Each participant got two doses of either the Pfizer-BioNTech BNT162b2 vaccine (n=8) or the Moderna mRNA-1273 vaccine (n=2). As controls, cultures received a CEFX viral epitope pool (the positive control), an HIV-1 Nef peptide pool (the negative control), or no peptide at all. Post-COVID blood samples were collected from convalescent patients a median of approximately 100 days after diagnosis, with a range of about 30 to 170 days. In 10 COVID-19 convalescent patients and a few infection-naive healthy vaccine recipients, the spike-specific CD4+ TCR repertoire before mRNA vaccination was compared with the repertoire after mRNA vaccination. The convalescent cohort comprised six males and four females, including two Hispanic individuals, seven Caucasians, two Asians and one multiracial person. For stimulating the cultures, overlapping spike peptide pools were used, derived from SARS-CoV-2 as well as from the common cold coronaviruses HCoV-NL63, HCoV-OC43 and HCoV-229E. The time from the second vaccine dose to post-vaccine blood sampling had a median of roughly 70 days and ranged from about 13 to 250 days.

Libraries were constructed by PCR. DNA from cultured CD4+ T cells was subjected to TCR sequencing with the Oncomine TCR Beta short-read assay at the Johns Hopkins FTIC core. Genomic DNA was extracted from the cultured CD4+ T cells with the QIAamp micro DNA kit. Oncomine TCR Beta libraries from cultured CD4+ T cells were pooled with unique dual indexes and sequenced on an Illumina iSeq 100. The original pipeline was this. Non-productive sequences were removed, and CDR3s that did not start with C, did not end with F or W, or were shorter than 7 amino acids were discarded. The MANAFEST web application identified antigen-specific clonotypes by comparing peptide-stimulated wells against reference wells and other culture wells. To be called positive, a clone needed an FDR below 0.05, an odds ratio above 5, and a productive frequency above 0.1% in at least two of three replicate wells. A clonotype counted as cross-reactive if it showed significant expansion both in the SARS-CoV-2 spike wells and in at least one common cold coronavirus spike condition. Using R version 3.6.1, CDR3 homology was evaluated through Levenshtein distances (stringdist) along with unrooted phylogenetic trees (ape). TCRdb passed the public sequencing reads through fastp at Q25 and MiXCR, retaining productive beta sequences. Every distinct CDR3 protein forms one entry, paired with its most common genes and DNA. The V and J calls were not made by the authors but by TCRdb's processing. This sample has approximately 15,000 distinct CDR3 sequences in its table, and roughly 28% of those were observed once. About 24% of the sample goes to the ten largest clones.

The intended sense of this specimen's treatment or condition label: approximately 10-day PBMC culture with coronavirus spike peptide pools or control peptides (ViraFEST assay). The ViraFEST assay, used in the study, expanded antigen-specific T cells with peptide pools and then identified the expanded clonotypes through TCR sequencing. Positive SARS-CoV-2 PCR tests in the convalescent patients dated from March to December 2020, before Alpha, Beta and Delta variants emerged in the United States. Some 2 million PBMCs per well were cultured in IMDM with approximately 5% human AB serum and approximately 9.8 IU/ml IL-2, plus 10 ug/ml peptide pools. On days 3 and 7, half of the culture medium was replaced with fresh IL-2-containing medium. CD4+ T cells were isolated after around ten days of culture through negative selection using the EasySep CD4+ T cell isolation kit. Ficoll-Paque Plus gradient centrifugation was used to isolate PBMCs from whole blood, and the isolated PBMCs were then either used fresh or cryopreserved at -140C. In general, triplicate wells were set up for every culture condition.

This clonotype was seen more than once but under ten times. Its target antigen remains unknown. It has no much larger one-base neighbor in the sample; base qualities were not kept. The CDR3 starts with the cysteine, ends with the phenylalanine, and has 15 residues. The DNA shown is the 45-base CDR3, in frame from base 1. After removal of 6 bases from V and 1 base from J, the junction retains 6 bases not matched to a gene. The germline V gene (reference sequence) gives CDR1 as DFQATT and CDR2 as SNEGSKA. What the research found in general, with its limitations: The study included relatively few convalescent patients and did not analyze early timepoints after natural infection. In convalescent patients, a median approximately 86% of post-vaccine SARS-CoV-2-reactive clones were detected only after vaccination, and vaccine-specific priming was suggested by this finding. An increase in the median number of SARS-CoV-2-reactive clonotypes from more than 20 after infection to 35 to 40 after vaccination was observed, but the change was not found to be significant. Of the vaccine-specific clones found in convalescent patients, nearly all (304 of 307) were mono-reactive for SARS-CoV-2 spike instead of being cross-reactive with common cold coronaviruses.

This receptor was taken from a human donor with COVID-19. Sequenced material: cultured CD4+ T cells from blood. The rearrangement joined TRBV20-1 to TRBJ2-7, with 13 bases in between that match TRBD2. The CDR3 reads CSAGETSGGSYEQYF. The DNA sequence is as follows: TGCAGTGCGGGAGAGACTAGCGGGGGGTCCTACGAGCAGTACTTC.